Reported below is one T cell receptor (beta chain). The source of the sample is a study of cytomegalovirus exposure and HLA in healthy donors. Assay: immunoSEQ multiplex PCR; the TCRdb copy retains only in-frame clones and omits some. The sample lists 150,000 or so clones, around 85% seen once, with 2% to 2.5% in the top ten. Germline V gives CDR1 MNHNS, CDR2 SASEGT. Germline trimming cut 7 bases from V and 15 bases from J; bases unmatched to any gene: 18. This CDR3 spans 15 amino acids. Sequences were obtained from PBMCs. The rearrangement links TRBV6-1 to TRBJ2-2; 9 nucleotides align to TRBD2. The origin of this receptor is a man aged 25-40 years in good health and CMV-seropositive. The CDR3 bases are TGTGCCAGCACCTCAGAATTAGCGGGGGTCTTGGATTTGTTTTTT. Residues: CASTSELAGVLDLFF.